The text below deals with one T cell receptor (beta chain). Its antigen remains unknown. The input for sorted-subset replicate PCRs was around 0.2 ug DNA, about 30,000 T cell genomes. Method: immunoSEQ multiplex PCR; TCRdb's copy keeps in-frame clones and lacks some. The data contain around 600,000 clones, around 96% of them seen just once; the ten biggest clones take up approximately 0.12%. These data belong to a study of shared clonotypes between healthy human individuals. Study outcomes and limitations: Memory subsets generally showed smaller estimated richness than naive subsets did.

Cells designated naive CD8 were CD45RO-negative and were positively selected for CCR7, with terminally differentiated effector memory CD45RA+ cells excluded. Germline V gene sequence: CDR1 MDHEN, CDR2 SYDVKM. This CDR3 has 16 residues. V shed 7 bases and J shed 2 bases, with 19 bases lying between them. The receptor comes from a woman in her 30s in good health. The chain joins TRBV28 to TRBJ2-3; D unresolved. Sequenced: naive CD8+ T cells sorted from blood. The CDR3 bases are TGTGCCAGCAACTCGCTAGACTTTGGGCCCACAGATACGCAGTATTTT. This codes for CASNSLDFGPTDTQYF.